This T cell receptor (beta chain) is from a study of T cells in Graves' hyperthyroidism and ophthalmopathy. Looking at the study overall: Sampling of peripheral blood happened at initial diagnosis, prior to any treatment.

TCR beta CDR3 regions were amplified from RNA transcripts. With the HTBI primer set, the TCR CDR3 went through a first round of RT-PCR. TCRdb analysed the multiplex PCR reads with MiXCR anew, one entry per CDR3 protein. Of 250,000 to 300,000 distinct CDR3 sequences in the sample, 14% to 15% are singletons; the top ten hold 10% to 15%. At least ten counts were recorded for this clonotype. This CDR3 is 13 amino acids long. V was shortened by 0 bases and J by 4 bases, with 5 bases between the two germline ends. CDR1 and CDR2 (germline): LGHDT, YNNKEL (reference sequence). The TCR comes from a woman aged 40 to 55 with Graves' hyperthyroidism that later progressed to Graves' ophthalmopathy. The sequencing input was blood. The genes are TRBV3-1 and TRBJ2-3, with D unclear. The chain's CDR3 is CASSQDPSDTQYF. The CDR3, as DNA: TGTGCCAGCAGCCAAGATCCATCAGATACGCAGTATTTT.